This T cell receptor beta chain was captured by sequencing in a study of shared clonotypes between healthy human individuals. Looking at the study overall: CD4 naive cells filled three plates per donor, CD4 memory three, CD8 naive two and CD8 memory one.

CDR1 MDHEN and CDR2 SYDVKM come from the germline V gene. J was trimmed by 3 bases and V by 6 bases; bases with no gene match: 9. The CDR3 loop spans 15 amino acids. Assay used: immunoSEQ multiplex PCR; TCRdb lists only in-frame clones, some missing. The sample has millions of clones, 93% seen once. This sequence was found in a man between 18 and 35 years old in good health. Some clones in this sample may be carry-over from other donors' samples. This rearrangement joins TRBV28 to TRBJ2-7, with 9 bases matching TRBD1. The sequencing input was naive CD4+ T cells from PBMCs. Subset in this sample: CD45RA+ positively selected. CDR3 sequence: CASRAPGQGGYEQYF. The CDR3 nucleotides read TGTGCCAGCAGAGCCCCGGGACAGGGAGGCTACGAGCAGTACTTC.